This T cell receptor beta chain appears in the sequencing data of a study of CD8 T cells in Susac syndrome. Random hexamers were used to reverse transcribe an amount of roughly 0.5 to 1 ug RNA. Using its own MiXCR run on the immunoSEQ multiplex PCR reads, TCRdb lists one record per CDR3 protein. The data contain around 300,000 distinct CDR3 sequences, 75% to 85% of them singletons. CDR1 and CDR2 (germline): SEHNR, FQNEAQ (reference sequence). The CDR3 runs 13 residues. V lost 2 bases, J lost 8 bases, and 5 bases stayed unmatched. This clonotype was counted a single time. Negative isolation yielded the CD8+ and CD4+ T cells, while FACS enriched the TEMRA cells.

The specimen sequenced was CD8+ T cells from PBMCs. The chain has TRBV7-9 and TRBJ1-2, with TRBD1 identical over 7 bases. The receptor's source is a human donor with multiple sclerosis. In nucleotides, the CDR3 is TGTGCCAGCAGCTTACGAGACAGGGACGGCTACACCTTC. This sequence encodes CASSLRDRDGYTF. Variable domain in full (rest from reference TRBV7-9 and TRBJ1-2): DTGVSQNPRHKITKRGQNVTFRCDPISEHNRLYWYRQTLGQGPEFLTYFQNEAQLEKSRLLSDRFSAERPKGSFSTLEIQRTEQGDSAMYLCASSLRDRDGYTFGSGTRLTVV.